This entry is about one TCR beta chain. Antigen specificity is unknown. It was by 5'RACE template switching with UMIs that TCR beta cDNA was made. Following a re-call of the 5' RACE reads, TCRdb has one entry per CDR3 protein and lacks DNA. The table lists about 150,000 distinct CDR3 sequences. The record originates from a study of T cells expressing NK-cell markers. Study details: Obtained from sorted CD3+CD56+NKG2C+, CD3+CD56+NKG2C- and CD3+CD56-NKG2C+ T cells were the TCR beta repertoires. Study results and caveats: Dominance of the CD3+CD56-NKG2C+ fraction by these clonotypes also held in several donors.

CDR1 is SNHLY, CDR2 FYNNEI, per germline. The CDR3 runs 12 residues. The receptor was isolated from a man aged 18-69 years in good health. V usage is TRBV2 and J usage is TRBJ2-1; TCRdb returns TRBD1, unconfirmable since there is no DNA. The sample consisted of blood T cells: a sorted CD56 or NKG2C T cell subset, CD4+ or CD8+ T cells, or bulk PBMC T cells (not recorded which). CDR3 protein: CAGLPPGDEQFF.